The 19 T cell receptor beta chains below all came from one sample that was sequenced in a study of blood T cell repertoires in COVID-19. The table came from immunoSEQ multiplex PCR; TCRdb's copy has only in-frame clones and leaves some out. This sample has 170,000 or so clones, with 88% found just once. The sample comprised PBMCs or T cells enriched from blood (not recorded which). Source of these receptors: a woman in her forties or fifties who had recovered from COVID-19.

The rearrangement links TRBV5-1 to TRBJ2-2; D possibly corresponds to TRBD2 (6 bases). The V gene's germline CDR1 is SGHRS and CDR2 YFSETQ. Between the trimmed V and J ends, which lost 3 bases and 7 bases, there was a span of 25 bases. The length of the CDR3 is 18 residues. CDR3 residues: CASSSTTSSEPPHGELFF. Written as DNA, the CDR3 is TGCGCCAGCAGCTCAACGACCTCTAGCGAGCCACCACACGGGGAGCTGTTTTTT.

The chain links TRBV24-1 to TRBJ1-2; D is unresolved. The CDR3 is made up of 16 amino acids. Trimming removed 4 bases from V and 4 bases from J, with 18 bases in between. Germline CDR1 is KGHDR and CDR2 is SFDVKD. The CDR3 DNA follows: TGTGCCACCAGTGAACCCCGAGGAGGGATAGGCTATGGCTACACCTTC. Translated, it gives CATSEPRGGIGYGYTF.

V gene TRBV7-2 combines with J gene TRBJ2-7; 10 bases are a match to TRBD2. This CDR3 is built from 13 residues. Trimming at V came to 6 bases and at J to 4 bases, leaving 3 bases not matched to a gene. Germline V CDR1 and CDR2: SGHTA, FQGNSA. The CDR3 DNA reads as TGTGCCAGCAGGAAGCGGGGGGGGTACGAGCAGTACTTC. Its protein product is CASRKRGGYEQYF.

The genes are TRBV7-3 and TRBJ2-5; TRBD1 might be the D (6 bases). V lost 5 bases and J lost 1, with 14 bases in between. Germline-derived CDR1 and CDR2 are SGHTA and FQGTGA. CDR3 length equals 15 residues. The CDR3 bases are TGTGCCAGCAGCCCAAACGCAGGGGCCCAAGAGACCCAGTACTTC. Its translation: CASSPNAGAQETQYF.

The chain is built from TRBV18 and TRBJ2-2; D is perhaps TRBD2 (6 bases). CDR3 size: 13 residues. V lost 3 bases to trimming and J lost 6 bases, with 8 bases between them. CDR1 is KGHSH, CDR2 LQKENI, per germline. The CDR3 DNA follows: TGTGCCAGCTCACCGTGGGGGGCCGGGGAGCTGTTTTTT. Translated, it gives CASSPWGAGELFF. The full variable domain, with the rest looked up from reference TRBV18 and TRBJ2-2, is NAGVMQNPRHLVRRRGQEARLRCSPMKGHSHVYWYRQLPEEGLKFMVYLQKENIIDESGMPKERFSAEFPKEGPSILRIQQVVRGDSAAYFCASSPWGAGELFFGEGSRLTVL.

The rearrangement uses TRBV24-1 and TRBJ2-3; TRBD2 matches at 9 bases. Trimming at V came to 3 bases and at J to 2 bases, leaving 11 bases not matched to a gene. The CDR3 sequence is 18 residues long. Germline CDR1 and CDR2: KGHDR and SFDVKD. The CDR3 DNA is TGTGCCACCAGTGATCCAGGCAGGGCGGGGGGGTTCACAGATACGCAGTATTTT. Its translation: CATSDPGRAGGFTDTQYF.

The chain is built from TRBV15 and TRBJ2-2; 10 bases are a match to TRBD2. This CDR3 region has 15 residues. Germline loops: CDR1 LNHNV, CDR2 YYDKDF (reference sequence). J was trimmed by 5 bases and V by 3 bases; bases with no gene match: 3. DNA of the CDR3: TGTGCCACCAGCAGGACTAGCGGGTCGACCGGGGAGCTGTTTTTT. This encodes CATSRTSGSTGELFF.

This chain links TRBV5-4 with TRBJ2-2; D gene unclear. Trimming left V 0 bases short and J 2 bases short, with 11 bases between. In germline, CDR1 is SGHNT, CDR2 YYREEE (reference sequence). This CDR3 is built from 16 residues. CDR3 sequence reads: CASSLAGSVNTGELFF. The CDR3 DNA reads TGTGCCAGCAGCTTGGCCGGGTCAGTCAACACCGGGGAGCTGTTTTTT. Drawing the rest from reference TRBV5-4 and TRBJ2-2, the complete variable domain is ETGVTQSPTHLIKTRGQQVTLRCSSQSGHNTVSWYQQALGQGPQFIFQYYREEENGRGNFPPRFSGLQFPNYSSELNVNALELDDSALYLCASSLAGSVNTGELFFGEGSRLTVL.

The chain's CDR3 is CASSLRRGALGEQFF. CDR3 DNA sequence: TGTGCCAGCAGCTTACGGCGGGGGGCTTTGGGTGAGCAGTTCTTC. The chain employs TRBV11-2 and TRBJ2-1, with 8 bases matching TRBD2. The CDR3 has 15 residues. Germline V CDR1 and CDR2: SGHAT, FQNNGV. J gave up 9 bases and V 2 bases, and 9 bases lay outside the gene matches.

J is TRBJ1-5 and V is TRBV10-1; the match to TRBD1 covers 9 bases. The CDR3 contains 16 residues. Looked up from germline, CDR1 is WNHNN and CDR2 is SYGVQD (reference sequence). Trimming at V came to 6 bases and at J to 3 bases, leaving 9 bases not matched to a gene. For the CDR3, the DNA is TGCGCCAGCAGGACCGGGACAGGGTTTTTCAATCAGCCCCAGCATTTT. Protein sequence: CASRTGTGFFNQPQHF.

Remarks on this clone: The sample carries other DNA sequences with the same CDR3. The rearrangement links TRBV6-2 or TRBV6-3 to TRBJ1-5; no definite D call. V lost 0 bases and J 7 bases, leaving 10 bases between the germline ends. Per germline, CDR1 MNHEY and CDR2 SVGEGT. This CDR3 has 14 amino acids. The CDR3, as DNA: TGTGCCAGCAGTTACTCCGGCGGCGGCCAGCCCCAGCATTTT. Translated: CASSYSGGGQPQHF.

The chain joins TRBV15 to TRBJ1-1; D is ambiguous. In germline, CDR1 is LNHNV, CDR2 YYDKDF (reference sequence). The ends were cut back, 1 base at V and 3 bases at J, with 6 bases in the middle. The CDR3 covers 13 residues. The CDR3 DNA reads TGTGCCACCAGCAGAGGCCAGTACACTGAAGCTTTCTTT. Amino acid sequence: CATSRGQYTEAFF.

The rearrangement joins TRBV24-1 to TRBJ2-5, with a tentative D call TRBD1 (5 bases). The CDR3 sequence is 11 residues long. Deletions cut 7 bases from V and 3 bases from J, with 5 bases between. CDR1 KGHDR and CDR2 SFDVKD come from the germline V gene. CDR3 loop: CATSREETQYF. In nucleotides, the CDR3 is TGTGCCACCAGCAGGGAAGAGACCCAGTACTTC.

The chain is built from TRBV27 and TRBJ2-7; 7 positions agree with TRBD2. The CDR3 spans 15 residues. Per the germline V gene, CDR1 is MNHEY and CDR2 is SMNVEV (reference sequence). Losses at the gene ends were 6 bases for V and 2 bases for J; bases not matched to a gene: 10. DNA for the CDR3: TGTGCCAGCAGGGCGGGGGTATGGGGCACCTACGAGCAGTACTTC. It specifies CASRAGVWGTYEQYF.

The chain has TRBV12-5 and TRBJ2-2; TRBD1 matches 8 bases. Trimming took 6 bases from V and 4 from J; bases not matched to a gene: 10. Germline assignment: CDR1 LGHNT and CDR2 FRNRAP. There are 16 residues in the CDR3. The CDR3 DNA follows: TGTGCTAGTGGCGTCGCAGGGGGCGCCGCCACCGGGGAGCTGTTTTTT. It encodes CASGVAGGAATGELFF. Drawing the rest from reference TRBV12-5 and TRBJ2-2, the complete variable domain is DARVTQTPRHKVTEMGQEVTMRCQPILGHNTVFWYRQTMMQGLELLAYFRNRAPLDDSGMPKDRFSAEMPDATLATLKIQPSEPRDSAVYFCASGVAGGAATGELFFGEGSRLTVL.

V is TRBV7-9 and J is TRBJ2-7, with TRBD2 as a possible D gene (5 bases). The CDR3 spans 16 residues. V was cut by 5 bases and J by 3 bases, with 20 bases left in between. Per germline, CDR1 SEHNR and CDR2 FQNEAQ (reference sequence). The CDR3, as DNA: TGTGCCAGCAGCCCCATCCGGGCTAGCACATACTACGAGCAGTACTTC. Translating it yields CASSPIRASTYYEQYF.

This chain connects TRBV13 to TRBJ1-1, with TRBD1 matching over 8 bases. Germline CDR1 reads PRHDT; CDR2 reads FYEKMQ (reference sequence). The ends lost 4 bases at V and 8 bases at J; junction bases unmatched: 6. The CDR3 totals 13 residues. The CDR3 spells CASSSETGVEAFF. CDR3 nucleotides: TGTGCCAGCAGCTCGGAGACAGGGGTCGAAGCTTTCTTT.

The chain has TRBV18 and TRBJ2-3, with 8 positions matching TRBD1. Looked up from germline, CDR1 is KGHSH and CDR2 is LQKENI. The CDR3 contains 15 residues. With 3 bases clipped from V and 7 bases from J, the junction kept 9 bases outside the gene matches. The CDR3 loop reads CASSPEGQGAHTQYF. The CDR3 bases are TGTGCCAGCTCACCCGAGGGGCAGGGGGCACATACGCAGTATTTT.

The gene calls are TRBV19 and TRBJ1-1; 9 nucleotides agree with TRBD1. CDR3 length: 16 residues. Germline CDR1 and CDR2: LNHDA and SQIVND (reference sequence). Germline trimming cut 4 bases from V and 1 base from J; bases unmatched to any gene: 7. As DNA, the CDR3 is TGTGCCAGTAGTACGCATCCGGGACAGGGGAACACTGAAGCTTTCTTT. This sequence encodes CASSTHPGQGNTEAFF.